The rows below give T cell receptor beta chains drawn from one sample of a study of cytomegalovirus exposure and HLA in healthy donors. Produced via immunoSEQ multiplex PCR; TCRdb's table is partial and in-frame only. The table lists 110,000 to 150,000 clones, over 70% of them singletons. Sequenced material: PBMCs. Receptor source: a man aged 35 to 55 in good health and CMV-seronegative. Both conserved end residues are part of each CDR3. A D gene is named only where the DNA matches it firmly. Not all rows give a size; the values are once, few, many and, for expanded clones, a class.

clone size: NA
D gene: TRBD1
J gene: TRBJ1-1
V gene: TRBV28
CDR3 DNA: TGTGCCAGCAGCCTAGCCGGGACAGGGACGAACACTGAAGCTTTCTTT
CDR3 protein: CASSLAGTGTNTEAFF

clone size: once
D gene: NA
J gene: TRBJ2-3
V gene: TRBV6-1
CDR3 DNA: TGTGCCAGCAACTACGGGATGGCAGCGACAGATACGCAGTATTTT
CDR3 protein: CASNYGMAATDTQYF

clone size: once
D gene: NA
J gene: TRBJ1-6
V gene: TRBV7-2
CDR3 DNA: TGTGCCAGCAGCCCCTTTCGGGGGAACAATTCACCCCTCCACTTT
CDR3 protein: CASSPFRGNNSPLHF

clone size: NA
D gene: TRBD1
J gene: TRBJ1-1
V gene: TRBV5-1
CDR3 DNA: TGCGCCAGCAGCTGGACCTGGACAGGGCCTACTGAAGCTTTCTTT
CDR3 protein: CASSWTWTGPTEAFF

clone size: NA
D gene: NA
J gene: TRBJ1-1
V gene: TRBV5-1
CDR3 DNA: TGCGCCAGCAGCTTGTCTCAGGGGCGCACTGAAGCTTTCTTT
CDR3 protein: CASSLSQGRTEAFF

clone size: few
D gene: NA
J gene: TRBJ1-1
V gene: TRBV9
CDR3 DNA: TGTGCCAGCAGCGTAGCTACGACAGATGAAGCTTTCTTT
CDR3 protein: CASSVATTDEAFF

clone size: NA
D gene: NA
J gene: TRBJ1-1
V gene: TRBV9
CDR3 DNA: TGTGCCAGCAGCGTAGACGACAGCCAGAACACTGAAGCTTTCTTT
CDR3 protein: CASSVDDSQNTEAFF

clone size: NA
D gene: TRBD1
J gene: TRBJ1-3
V gene: TRBV10-1
CDR3 DNA: TGCGCCAGCAGTGAGGGACAGGGGATCAACACCATATATTTT
CDR3 protein: CASSEGQGINTIYF

clone size: NA
D gene: NA
J gene: TRBJ1-1
V gene: TRBV19
CDR3 DNA: TGTGCCAGTAGTATAGGGGCGGGGGCGACGAACACTGAAGCTTTCTTT
CDR3 protein: CASSIGAGATNTEAFF

clone size: NA
D gene: NA
J gene: TRBJ2-2
V gene: TRBV11-2
CDR3 DNA: TGTGCCAGCAGCCCCGCGCTGGTTACCGGGGAGCTGTTTTTT
CDR3 protein: CASSPALVTGELFF

clone size: NA
D gene: TRBD1
J gene: TRBJ1-1
V gene: TRBV10-1
CDR3 DNA: TGCGCCAGCTCCGACAGGGGGGCCCAACATGAAGCTTTCTTT
CDR3 protein: CASSDRGAQHEAFF

clone size: few
D gene: NA
J gene: TRBJ1-1
V gene: TRBV7-9
CDR3 DNA: TGTGCCAGCAGCCCCCGTAACACTGAAGCTTTCTTT
CDR3 protein: CASSPRNTEAFF

clone size: NA
D gene: TRBD1
J gene: TRBJ2-7
V gene: TRBV5-1
CDR3 DNA: TGCGCCAGCAGCCCGGGACAGGGGATAAACTACGAGCAGTACTTC
CDR3 protein: CASSPGQGINYEQYF

clone size: NA
D gene: TRBD2
J gene: TRBJ2-3
V gene: TRBV5-8
CDR3 DNA: TGTGCCAGCAGCCGGGGAGGGCTCCTGGGTACGCAGTATTTT
CDR3 protein: CASSRGGLLGTQYF

clone size: NA
D gene: NA
J gene: TRBJ2-7
V gene: TRBV27
CDR3 DNA: TGTGCCAGCAGTTTAACAGGGCCCCCTACATGGGAGCAGTACTTC
CDR3 protein: CASSLTGPPTWEQYF

clone size: NA
D gene: TRBD1
J gene: TRBJ2-3
V gene: TRBV6-5
CDR3 DNA: TGTGCCAGCAGCTACCAGACAGGGGCTACAGATACGCAGTATTTT
CDR3 protein: CASSYQTGATDTQYF

clone size: NA
D gene: NA
J gene: TRBJ1-2
V gene: TRBV18
CDR3 DNA: TGTGCCAGCTCACCAGAGGATTATGGCTACACCTTC
CDR3 protein: CASSPEDYGYTF

clone size: NA
D gene: NA
J gene: TRBJ1-1
V gene: TRBV9
CDR3 DNA: TGTGCCAGCAGCGGAAACACAGGGAGGGCGAACACTGAAGCTTTCTTT
CDR3 protein: CASSGNTGRANTEAFF

clone size: NA
D gene: NA
J gene: TRBJ1-1
V gene: TRBV19
CDR3 DNA: TGTGCCAGTAGTACCTTGACAGCTCAGACCGCTGAAGCTTTCTTT
CDR3 protein: CASSTLTAQTAEAFF

clone size: NA
D gene: TRBD2
J gene: TRBJ2-3
V gene: TRBV5-1
CDR3 DNA: TGCGCCAGCAGCTTAAGACTAGCGGGGGGCGGAGATACGCAGTATTTT
CDR3 protein: CASSLRLAGGGDTQYF

clone size: NA
D gene: NA
J gene: TRBJ1-2
V gene: TRBV5-1
CDR3 DNA: TGCGCCAGCAGCTTGGCTGCGGAGATTAACTATGGCTACACCTTC
CDR3 protein: CASSLAAEINYGYTF

clone size: NA
D gene: NA
J gene: TRBJ2-7
V gene: TRBV30
CDR3 DNA: TGTGCCTGGAGTAGTGACAGAGCCTACGAGCAGTACTTC
CDR3 protein: CAWSSDRAYEQYF

clone size: NA
D gene: TRBD2
J gene: TRBJ2-5
V gene: TRBV11-2
CDR3 DNA: TGTGCCAGCAGCTCCCCACAGGTGCCGGGGGGGACCCAGTACTTC
CDR3 protein: CASSSPQVPGGTQYF

clone size: NA
D gene: TRBD2
J gene: TRBJ2-3
V gene: TRBV5-4
CDR3 DNA: TGTGCCAGCAGCTCCACGGAGACTAGCGGGGTAATGCGGGCAGATACGCAGTATTTT
CDR3 protein: CASSSTETSGVMRADTQYF

clone size: NA
D gene: TRBD2
J gene: TRBJ2-5
V gene: TRBV5-6
CDR3 DNA: TGTGCCAGCAGCTTGTCACTAGCGGGCTCCTCACAAGAGACCCAGTACTTC
CDR3 protein: CASSLSLAGSSQETQYF

clone size: NA
D gene: NA
J gene: TRBJ2-3
V gene: TRBV25-1
CDR3 DNA: TGTGCCAGCAGTGACCAGGGAAGTGGAACAGATACGCAGTATTTT
CDR3 protein: CASSDQGSGTDTQYF

clone size: NA
D gene: NA
J gene: TRBJ1-1
V gene: TRBV6-5
CDR3 DNA: TGTGCCAGCAGTTACTCGGACAATATCCCGAGTGGTGAAGCTTTCTTT
CDR3 protein: CASSYSDNIPSGEAFF

clone size: NA
D gene: TRBD1
J gene: TRBJ2-7
V gene: TRBV5-1
CDR3 DNA: TGCGCCAGCAGCAAGACCGGGACAGGGTACTCCTACGAGCAGTACTTC
CDR3 protein: CASSKTGTGYSYEQYF

clone size: NA
D gene: NA
J gene: TRBJ2-6
V gene: TRBV6-1
CDR3 DNA: TGTGCCAGCAGAGCTCCCTCTGGGGCCAACGTCCTGACTTTC
CDR3 protein: CASRAPSGANVLTF

clone size: NA
D gene: TRBD1
J gene: TRBJ2-7
V gene: TRBV28
CDR3 DNA: TGTGCCAGCAGCTCGCCGGGACAGGGATACGAGCAGTACTTC
CDR3 protein: CASSSPGQGYEQYF

clone size: NA
D gene: TRBD2
J gene: TRBJ2-3
V gene: TRBV5-1
CDR3 DNA: TGCGCCAGCAGCTTGGCCGGGACTAGCGGGGGGGCAGGTGATACGCAGTATTTT
CDR3 protein: CASSLAGTSGGAGDTQYF

clone size: NA
D gene: NA
J gene: TRBJ2-5
V gene: TRBV6-5
CDR3 DNA: NA
CDR3 protein: CASSTSTGRFETQYF

clone size: NA
D gene: NA
J gene: TRBJ1-1
V gene: TRBV6-5
CDR3 DNA: TGTGCCAGCAGTCTGACAGGTGGCATGAACACTGAAGCTTTCTTT
CDR3 protein: CASSLTGGMNTEAFF

clone size: NA
D gene: NA
J gene: TRBJ2-7
V gene: TRBV5-1
CDR3 DNA: TGCGCCAGCAGCCCCACCCCGACCAACTACTACGAGCAGTACTTC
CDR3 protein: CASSPTPTNYYEQYF

clone size: NA
D gene: NA
J gene: TRBJ2-7
V gene: TRBV18
CDR3 DNA: TGTGCCAGCTCAGAGGGGGGACAGTCATCCTACGAGCAGTACTTC
CDR3 protein: CASSEGGQSSYEQYF

clone size: few
D gene: NA
J gene: TRBJ2-1
V gene: TRBV30
CDR3 DNA: TGTGCCTGGAGTGGCCCCCTGGGCCTCAATGAGCAGTTCTTC
CDR3 protein: CAWSGPLGLNEQFF

clone size: NA
D gene: TRBD2
J gene: TRBJ2-1
V gene: TRBV11-2
CDR3 DNA: TGTGCCAGCAGCGCCCTCGGGACTAGTCAGAAAAATGAGCAGTTCTTC
CDR3 protein: CASSALGTSQKNEQFF

clone size: NA
D gene: TRBD2
J gene: TRBJ2-5
V gene: TRBV5-1
CDR3 DNA: TGCGCCAGCAGGCCTCTAGCGGGGGAGGGAGAGACCCAGTACTTC
CDR3 protein: CASRPLAGEGETQYF

clone size: NA
D gene: NA
J gene: TRBJ2-4
V gene: TRBV6-5
CDR3 DNA: TGTGCCAGCAGTTACTCCGGGACTGTAGCCAAAAACATTCAGTACTTC
CDR3 protein: CASSYSGTVAKNIQYF

clone size: NA
D gene: NA
J gene: TRBJ1-1
V gene: TRBV29-1
CDR3 DNA: TGCAGCGTCGGTGGGGGGGGCCGAGGCACTGAAGCTTTCTTT
CDR3 protein: CSVGGGGRGTEAFF

clone size: few
D gene: NA
J gene: TRBJ2-4
V gene: TRBV5-7
CDR3 DNA: TGTGCCAGCAGCTCGAGGTTTCCCAAAAACATTCAGTACTTC
CDR3 protein: CASSSRFPKNIQYF

clone size: NA
D gene: TRBD1
J gene: TRBJ2-4
V gene: TRBV5-1
CDR3 DNA: TGCGCCAGCAGCACCGCCGGGACAGGGGCAAACATTCAGTACTTC
CDR3 protein: CASSTAGTGANIQYF

clone size: NA
D gene: TRBD1
J gene: TRBJ1-5
V gene: TRBV29-1
CDR3 DNA: TGCAGCGTTTCCTCGGACAGGGAGACCCAGCATTTT
CDR3 protein: CSVSSDRETQHF

clone size: few
D gene: TRBD1
J gene: TRBJ1-2
V gene: TRBV5-1
CDR3 DNA: TGCGCCAGCAGCGCCGGACAGGGCTATAACTATGGCTACACCTTC
CDR3 protein: CASSAGQGYNYGYTF

clone size: NA
D gene: NA
J gene: TRBJ1-1
V gene: TRBV12-5
CDR3 DNA: TGTGCTAGTGGTTTTCCATACACTGAAGCTTTCTTT
CDR3 protein: CASGFPYTEAFF

clone size: NA
D gene: NA
J gene: TRBJ1-4
V gene: TRBV2
CDR3 DNA: TGTGCCAGCACCAGGCTCGGGGCTAATGAAAAACTGTTTTTT
CDR3 protein: CASTRLGANEKLFF

clone size: NA
D gene: TRBD1
J gene: TRBJ2-2
V gene: TRBV5-1
CDR3 DNA: TGCGCCAGCAAAAAGAGAGGACAGGGATACACCAGGGAGCTGTTTTTT
CDR3 protein: CASKKRGQGYTRELFF

clone size: NA
D gene: NA
J gene: TRBJ2-5
V gene: TRBV7-2
CDR3 DNA: TGTGCCAGCAGCCAGGGAGAGACCCAGTACTTC
CDR3 protein: CASSQGETQYF

clone size: NA
D gene: TRBD1
J gene: TRBJ1-1
V gene: TRBV7-9
CDR3 DNA: TGTGCCAGCAGCTTAGCTCGGACAGGGCCTGAAGCTTTCTTT
CDR3 protein: CASSLARTGPEAFF

clone size: NA
D gene: NA
J gene: TRBJ1-1
V gene: TRBV6-5
CDR3 DNA: TGTGCCAGCAGCCCCTTGCGTGTCACTGAAGCTTTCTTT
CDR3 protein: CASSPLRVTEAFF

clone size: NA
D gene: TRBD1
J gene: TRBJ1-2
V gene: TRBV19
CDR3 DNA: TGTGCCAGTAGGGGACAGAAAAACAACTATGGCTACACCTTC
CDR3 protein: CASRGQKNNYGYTF

clone size: NA
D gene: TRBD1
J gene: TRBJ1-2
V gene: TRBV5-4
CDR3 DNA: TGTGCCAGCAGCTTCGGCCGGGACAGCACCTTCTATGGCTACACCTTC
CDR3 protein: CASSFGRDSTFYGYTF

clone size: once
D gene: TRBD1
J gene: TRBJ1-6
V gene: TRBV18
CDR3 DNA: TGTGCCAGCTCCCGACAGGGAGAAGGTTCACCCCTCCACTTT
CDR3 protein: CASSRQGEGSPLHF

clone size: NA
D gene: NA
J gene: TRBJ1-6
V gene: TRBV7-2
CDR3 DNA: TGTGCCAGCAGCGGAGATGGGGCTCGAAGGGTTTCACCCCTCCACTTT
CDR3 protein: CASSGDGARRVSPLHF

clone size: NA
D gene: NA
J gene: TRBJ1-5
V gene: TRBV6-6
CDR3 DNA: TGTGCCAGCAGTTCTAACAGCAGGGGCAATCAGCCCCAGCATTTT
CDR3 protein: CASSSNSRGNQPQHF